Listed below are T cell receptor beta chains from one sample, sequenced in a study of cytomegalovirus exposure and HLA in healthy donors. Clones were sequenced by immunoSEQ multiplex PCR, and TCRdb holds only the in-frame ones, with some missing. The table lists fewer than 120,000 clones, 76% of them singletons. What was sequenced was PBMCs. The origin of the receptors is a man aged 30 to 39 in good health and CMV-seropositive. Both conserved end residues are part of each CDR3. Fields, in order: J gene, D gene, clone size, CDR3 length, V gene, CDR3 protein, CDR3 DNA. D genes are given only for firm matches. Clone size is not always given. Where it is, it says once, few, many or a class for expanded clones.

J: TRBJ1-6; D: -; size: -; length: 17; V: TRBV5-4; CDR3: CASSLATQLKRNSPLHF; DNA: TGTGCCAGCAGCTTGGCCACCCAGCTGAAGCGTAATTCACCCCTCCACTTT
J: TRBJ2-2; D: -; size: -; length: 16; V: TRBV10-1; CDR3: CASSESVTENTGELFF; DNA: TGCGCCAGCAGTGAGTCCGTGACAGAGAACACCGGGGAGCTGTTTTTT
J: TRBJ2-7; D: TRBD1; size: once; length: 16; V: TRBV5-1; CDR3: CASSLLPGQGVGEQYF; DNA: TGCGCCAGCAGCTTGTTACCGGGACAGGGGGTAGGCGAGCAGTACTTC
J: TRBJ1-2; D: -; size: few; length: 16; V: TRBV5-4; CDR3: CASSPLRPPGGYGYTF; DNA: TGTGCCAGCAGCCCCCTGCGACCTCCCGGCGGCTATGGCTACACCTTC
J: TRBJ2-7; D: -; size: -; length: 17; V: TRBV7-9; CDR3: CASSPFPGLRGSYEQYF; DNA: TGTGCCAGCAGCCCTTTTCCGGGTCTCAGGGGCAGCTACGAGCAGTACTTC
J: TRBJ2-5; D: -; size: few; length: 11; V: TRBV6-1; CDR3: CASSESGTQYF; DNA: TGTGCCAGCAGTGAATCCGGGACCCAGTACTTC
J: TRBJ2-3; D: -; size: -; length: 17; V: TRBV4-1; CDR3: CASSHPPGSGSTDTQYF; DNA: TGCGCCAGCAGCCATCCTCCGGGCTCAGGGAGCACAGATACGCAGTATTTT
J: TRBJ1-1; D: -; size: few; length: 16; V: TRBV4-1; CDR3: CASSQFGQAKNTEAFF; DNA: TGCGCCAGCAGCCAATTTGGACAAGCCAAGAACACTGAAGCTTTCTTT
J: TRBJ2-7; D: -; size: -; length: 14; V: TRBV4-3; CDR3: CASSQDFPGYEQYF; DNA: TGCGCCAGCAGCCAAGATTTCCCAGGCTACGAGCAGTACTTC
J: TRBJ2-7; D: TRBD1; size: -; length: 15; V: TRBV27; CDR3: CASSSPGQGPYEQYF; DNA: TGTGCCAGCAGTTCTCCGGGACAGGGGCCCTACGAGCAGTACTTC
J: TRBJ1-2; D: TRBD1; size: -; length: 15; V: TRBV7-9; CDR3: CASSSVYRGNYGYTF; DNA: TGTGCCAGCAGCTCCGTATACAGGGGGAACTATGGCTACACCTTC
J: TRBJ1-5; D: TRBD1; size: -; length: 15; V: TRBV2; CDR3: CASHGPGGSRQPQHF; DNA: TGTGCCAGCCATGGTCCAGGGGGCTCCCGACAGCCCCAGCATTTT
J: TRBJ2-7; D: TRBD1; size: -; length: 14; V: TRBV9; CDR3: CASTVGDRPYEQYF; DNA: TGTGCCAGCACCGTAGGGGACAGGCCCTACGAGCAGTACTTC
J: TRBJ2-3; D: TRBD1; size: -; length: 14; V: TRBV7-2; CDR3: CASSKGQATDTQYF; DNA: TGTGCCAGCAGCAAGGGACAGGCCACAGATACGCAGTATTTT
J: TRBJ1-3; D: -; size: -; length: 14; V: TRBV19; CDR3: CASRPTVDGNTIYF; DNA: TGTGCCAGTCGACCTACAGTGGATGGAAACACCATATATTTT
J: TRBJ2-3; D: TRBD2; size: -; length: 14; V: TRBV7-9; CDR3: CASLLAGSTDTQYF; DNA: TGTGCCAGTCTACTAGCGGGGAGCACAGATACGCAGTATTTT